This TCR beta chain was obtained from a study of early stage breast cancer tumors. Study results and limitations: Commonly generated sequences made up most enriched TCRB sequences shared between patients. Compared with adjacent normal breast, tumors showed about 2.5-fold denser, more clonal T cells.

Each sample had two DNA replicates, approximately 0.5 ug blood or roughly 1.5 ug tissue. Generated by immunoSEQ multiplex PCR, the TCRdb table keeps only in-frame clones and is missing some. The sample shows 25,000 to 35,000 clones, 74% of them seen only once. CDR1 is MGHRA, CDR2 YSYEKL, per germline. With 0 bases removed from V and 4 bases from J, the gap between germline ends came to 12 bases. This CDR3 has 15 amino acids. This clone was detected once. Antigen specificity is unknown. This sequence was found in a person aged 35 to 50 with breast cancer. The rearrangement joins TRBV4-1 to TRBJ1-2; maybe TRBD1 (6 bases). The sequencing input was blood. The CDR3 loop reads CASSQDMGDIYGYTF. CDR3 nucleotides: TGCGCCAGCAGCCAAGATATGGGGGACATCTATGGCTACACCTTC.